This T cell receptor (beta chain) emerged from a study of T cell therapy after organ transplantation. Whole-study context: CMV-specific T cells, median 1.92 x 10^8, were given as 2 to 6 intravenous infusions. General study points: In nonresponders, large pretherapy expansions changed minimally after therapy. In nonresponders, reduced coverage from low CD8+ yield may limit detected expansions. CD8 clonality fold change after therapy inversely tracked pretherapy clonality.

The data were produced by immunoSEQ multiplex PCR, yet TCRdb's version contains in-frame clones alone and is incomplete. The table lists about 1,900 clones, almost 80% of them singletons. The sample holds a few counts of this clone. The antigen remains unidentified. The source material was CD8+ T cells from blood, sampled before autologous CMV-specific T cell therapy. This receptor was taken from a human patient who had received a solid organ transplant and had CMV disease.

The chain's CDR3 is CASSSFGPYNEQFF. CDR3 bases: TGTGCCAGCAGTTCTTTTGGACCCTACAATGAGCAGTTCTTC. This rearrangement joins TRBV27 to TRBJ2-1; D gene unclear. This CDR3 has 14 amino acids. CDR1 MNHEY and CDR2 SMNVEV come from the germline V gene (reference sequence). With 4 bases removed from V and 2 bases from J, the gap between germline ends came to 9 bases.